This T cell receptor beta chain was identified in a study of control samples from healthy donors and cancer patients. The germline V gene encodes CDR1 ENHRY and CDR2 SYGVKD. V shed 0 bases and J shed 0 bases, with 8 bases lying between them. The CDR3 length is 16 residues. As for this clone: The same CDR3 is also encoded by other DNA sequences in this sample.

The protocol was immunoSEQ multiplex PCR, while the TCRdb copy is restricted to in-frame clones and leaves out a portion. Of some 23,000 clones in the sample, 85% were seen once. The origin of this receptor is a man aged 55 to 70 with head and neck cancer. J is TRBJ2-2 and V is TRBV10-3, with D maybe TRBD2 (6 bases). Source material: PBMCs. This CDR3 is CAISESGGSNTGELFF. The CDR3 nucleotides read TGTGCCATCAGTGAGTCGGGGGGATCGAACACCGGGGAGCTGTTTTTT.